A selection of T cell receptor beta chains follows, all from one sample in a study of Ad26.COV2.S vaccination and SARS-CoV-2 variants. Assay: immunoSEQ multiplex PCR; the TCRdb copy retains only in-frame clones and omits some. Among about 350,000 clones listed, 70% to 90% were seen once. The starting material was peripheral blood, obtained in a trial of Ad26.COV2.S vaccine versus placebo. The receptor set was obtained from a person between 18 and 65 years old who received the Ad26.COV2.S COVID-19 vaccine or a placebo. CDR3s include the opening cysteine and the closing phenylalanine or tryptophan. A D gene is named only where the DNA matches it firmly. Not all rows give a size; the values are once, few, many and, for expanded clones, a class.

NA	TRBJ2-7	NA	14	TRBV7-9	CASSSWDRTYEQYF	TGTGCCAGCAGCTCCTGGGACCGAACCTACGAGCAGTACTTC
NA	TRBJ1-1	TRBD1	15	TRBV5-6	CASSTDRGLNTEAFF	TGTGCCAGCAGCACGGACAGGGGTTTGAACACTGAAGCTTTCTTT
once	TRBJ2-3	NA	16	TRBV7-6	CASSLVGGAATDTQYF	TGTGCCAGCAGCTTAGTTGGGGGGGCAGCGACAGATACGCAGTATTTT
NA	TRBJ2-6	NA	15	TRBV4-1	CASSQVVTGANVLTF	TGCGCCAGCAGCCAAGTGGTGACTGGGGCCAACGTCCTGACTTTC
once	TRBJ2-2	NA	15	TRBV3-1/TRBV3-2	CASSHVLANTGELFF	TGTGCCAGCAGTCACGTACTAGCGAACACCGGGGAGCTGTTTTTT
NA	TRBJ2-2	NA	14	TRBV11-3	CASSLDLRTGELFF	TGTGCCAGCAGCTTAGATCTCCGCACCGGGGAGCTGTTTTTT
NA	TRBJ2-7	NA	17	TRBV5-1	CASSLEGRARDVYEQYF	TGCGCCAGCAGCTTGGAGGGGAGAGCAAGAGATGTCTACGAGCAGTACTTC
NA	TRBJ2-1	TRBD2	15	TRBV24-1	CATSRLAGGLGEQFF	TGTGCCACCAGCAGACTAGCGGGAGGGCTTGGTGAGCAGTTCTTC
NA	TRBJ2-3	TRBD1	16	TRBV7-8	CASSLRDRGRGDTQYF	TGTGCCAGCAGCTTACGGGACAGGGGGCGGGGAGATACGCAGTATTTT
NA	TRBJ1-1	NA	12	TRBV12-3/TRBV12-4	CASSADRMEAFF	TGTGCCAGCAGTGCGGACAGAATGGAAGCTTTCTTT
NA	TRBJ1-1	NA	12	TRBV18	CASSPQGDEAFF	TGTGCCAGCTCACCACAGGGGGATGAAGCTTTCTTT
NA	TRBJ1-2	TRBD1	15	TRBV19	CASVLGTGINYGYTF	TGTGCCAGTGTCCTAGGGACAGGAATAAACTATGGCTACACCTTC
NA	TRBJ2-3	NA	12	TRBV28	CASSLRTDTQYF	TGTGCCAGCAGTTTAAGGACAGATACGCAGTATTTT
NA	TRBJ2-3	NA	15	TRBV7-6	CASSPDREDTDTQYF	TGTGCCAGCAGCCCCGACAGGGAGGACACAGATACGCAGTATTTT
NA	TRBJ1-4	NA	16	TRBV28	CASSSTDSSTNEKLFF	TGTGCCAGCAGTTCCACAGACAGCTCAACTAATGAAAAACTGTTTTTT
NA	TRBJ2-2	NA	17	TRBV18	CASSLNQGNVGTGELFF	TGTGCCAGCTCACTCAACCAGGGGAATGTCGGCACCGGGGAGCTGTTTTTT
NA	TRBJ2-2	TRBD1	16	TRBV5-1	CASSSGQGLNTGELFF	TGCGCCAGCAGCTCGGGACAGGGGTTAAACACCGGGGAGCTGTTTTTT
NA	TRBJ2-7	TRBD2	14	TRBV5-4	CASSIRGLVSEQYF	TGTGCCAGCAGCATTAGGGGACTAGTCTCCGAGCAGTACTTC
NA	TRBJ2-6	NA	14	TRBV14	CASSVGSGANVLTF	TGTGCCAGCAGTGTGGGGAGCGGGGCCAACGTCCTGACTTTC
NA	TRBJ1-1	NA	15	TRBV18	CASSEKDKLNTEAFF	TGTGCCAGCTCAGAAAAGGACAAATTGAACACTGAAGCTTTCTTT
NA	TRBJ2-5	NA	14	TRBV6-2/TRBV6-3	CASRPRGSQETQYF	TGTGCCAGCAGGCCTCGGGGGAGCCAAGAGACCCAGTACTTC
few	TRBJ1-5	NA	15	TRBV4-1	CASSQGSGYNQPQHF	TGCGCCAGCAGCCAAGGTTCGGGGTACAATCAGCCCCAGCATTTT
few	TRBJ2-3	NA	13	TRBV14	CASSLRLTDTQYF	TGTGCCAGCAGCCTAAGACTCACAGATACGCAGTATTTT